This T cell receptor (beta chain) was captured in a study of cytomegalovirus exposure and HLA in healthy donors. Study-wide points: Previously analyzed data showed that most TCR beta V segments were productive at a frequency of about 87% or about 30%.

V was shortened by 1 base and J by 8 bases, with 14 bases between the two germline ends. CDR3 length: 14 residues. Germline CDR1 MDHEN, CDR2 SYDVKM. Details on this clone: The antigen remains undetermined.

The study ran its PCR with 60 Vbeta and 13 Jbeta primers. Sequencing was performed with immunoSEQ multiplex PCR; in TCRdb, only in-frame clones are kept and a portion is missing. Its listing shows more than 130,000 clones. The receptor was isolated from a man in his forties in good health and CMV-seronegative. The sample comprised PBMCs. J is TRBJ1-1 and V is TRBV28; no firm D call. In DNA, the CDR3 is TGTGCCAGCAGTTTATCTGGCACACCCCAAGAAGCTTTCTTT. Protein sequence: CASSLSGTPQEAFF.